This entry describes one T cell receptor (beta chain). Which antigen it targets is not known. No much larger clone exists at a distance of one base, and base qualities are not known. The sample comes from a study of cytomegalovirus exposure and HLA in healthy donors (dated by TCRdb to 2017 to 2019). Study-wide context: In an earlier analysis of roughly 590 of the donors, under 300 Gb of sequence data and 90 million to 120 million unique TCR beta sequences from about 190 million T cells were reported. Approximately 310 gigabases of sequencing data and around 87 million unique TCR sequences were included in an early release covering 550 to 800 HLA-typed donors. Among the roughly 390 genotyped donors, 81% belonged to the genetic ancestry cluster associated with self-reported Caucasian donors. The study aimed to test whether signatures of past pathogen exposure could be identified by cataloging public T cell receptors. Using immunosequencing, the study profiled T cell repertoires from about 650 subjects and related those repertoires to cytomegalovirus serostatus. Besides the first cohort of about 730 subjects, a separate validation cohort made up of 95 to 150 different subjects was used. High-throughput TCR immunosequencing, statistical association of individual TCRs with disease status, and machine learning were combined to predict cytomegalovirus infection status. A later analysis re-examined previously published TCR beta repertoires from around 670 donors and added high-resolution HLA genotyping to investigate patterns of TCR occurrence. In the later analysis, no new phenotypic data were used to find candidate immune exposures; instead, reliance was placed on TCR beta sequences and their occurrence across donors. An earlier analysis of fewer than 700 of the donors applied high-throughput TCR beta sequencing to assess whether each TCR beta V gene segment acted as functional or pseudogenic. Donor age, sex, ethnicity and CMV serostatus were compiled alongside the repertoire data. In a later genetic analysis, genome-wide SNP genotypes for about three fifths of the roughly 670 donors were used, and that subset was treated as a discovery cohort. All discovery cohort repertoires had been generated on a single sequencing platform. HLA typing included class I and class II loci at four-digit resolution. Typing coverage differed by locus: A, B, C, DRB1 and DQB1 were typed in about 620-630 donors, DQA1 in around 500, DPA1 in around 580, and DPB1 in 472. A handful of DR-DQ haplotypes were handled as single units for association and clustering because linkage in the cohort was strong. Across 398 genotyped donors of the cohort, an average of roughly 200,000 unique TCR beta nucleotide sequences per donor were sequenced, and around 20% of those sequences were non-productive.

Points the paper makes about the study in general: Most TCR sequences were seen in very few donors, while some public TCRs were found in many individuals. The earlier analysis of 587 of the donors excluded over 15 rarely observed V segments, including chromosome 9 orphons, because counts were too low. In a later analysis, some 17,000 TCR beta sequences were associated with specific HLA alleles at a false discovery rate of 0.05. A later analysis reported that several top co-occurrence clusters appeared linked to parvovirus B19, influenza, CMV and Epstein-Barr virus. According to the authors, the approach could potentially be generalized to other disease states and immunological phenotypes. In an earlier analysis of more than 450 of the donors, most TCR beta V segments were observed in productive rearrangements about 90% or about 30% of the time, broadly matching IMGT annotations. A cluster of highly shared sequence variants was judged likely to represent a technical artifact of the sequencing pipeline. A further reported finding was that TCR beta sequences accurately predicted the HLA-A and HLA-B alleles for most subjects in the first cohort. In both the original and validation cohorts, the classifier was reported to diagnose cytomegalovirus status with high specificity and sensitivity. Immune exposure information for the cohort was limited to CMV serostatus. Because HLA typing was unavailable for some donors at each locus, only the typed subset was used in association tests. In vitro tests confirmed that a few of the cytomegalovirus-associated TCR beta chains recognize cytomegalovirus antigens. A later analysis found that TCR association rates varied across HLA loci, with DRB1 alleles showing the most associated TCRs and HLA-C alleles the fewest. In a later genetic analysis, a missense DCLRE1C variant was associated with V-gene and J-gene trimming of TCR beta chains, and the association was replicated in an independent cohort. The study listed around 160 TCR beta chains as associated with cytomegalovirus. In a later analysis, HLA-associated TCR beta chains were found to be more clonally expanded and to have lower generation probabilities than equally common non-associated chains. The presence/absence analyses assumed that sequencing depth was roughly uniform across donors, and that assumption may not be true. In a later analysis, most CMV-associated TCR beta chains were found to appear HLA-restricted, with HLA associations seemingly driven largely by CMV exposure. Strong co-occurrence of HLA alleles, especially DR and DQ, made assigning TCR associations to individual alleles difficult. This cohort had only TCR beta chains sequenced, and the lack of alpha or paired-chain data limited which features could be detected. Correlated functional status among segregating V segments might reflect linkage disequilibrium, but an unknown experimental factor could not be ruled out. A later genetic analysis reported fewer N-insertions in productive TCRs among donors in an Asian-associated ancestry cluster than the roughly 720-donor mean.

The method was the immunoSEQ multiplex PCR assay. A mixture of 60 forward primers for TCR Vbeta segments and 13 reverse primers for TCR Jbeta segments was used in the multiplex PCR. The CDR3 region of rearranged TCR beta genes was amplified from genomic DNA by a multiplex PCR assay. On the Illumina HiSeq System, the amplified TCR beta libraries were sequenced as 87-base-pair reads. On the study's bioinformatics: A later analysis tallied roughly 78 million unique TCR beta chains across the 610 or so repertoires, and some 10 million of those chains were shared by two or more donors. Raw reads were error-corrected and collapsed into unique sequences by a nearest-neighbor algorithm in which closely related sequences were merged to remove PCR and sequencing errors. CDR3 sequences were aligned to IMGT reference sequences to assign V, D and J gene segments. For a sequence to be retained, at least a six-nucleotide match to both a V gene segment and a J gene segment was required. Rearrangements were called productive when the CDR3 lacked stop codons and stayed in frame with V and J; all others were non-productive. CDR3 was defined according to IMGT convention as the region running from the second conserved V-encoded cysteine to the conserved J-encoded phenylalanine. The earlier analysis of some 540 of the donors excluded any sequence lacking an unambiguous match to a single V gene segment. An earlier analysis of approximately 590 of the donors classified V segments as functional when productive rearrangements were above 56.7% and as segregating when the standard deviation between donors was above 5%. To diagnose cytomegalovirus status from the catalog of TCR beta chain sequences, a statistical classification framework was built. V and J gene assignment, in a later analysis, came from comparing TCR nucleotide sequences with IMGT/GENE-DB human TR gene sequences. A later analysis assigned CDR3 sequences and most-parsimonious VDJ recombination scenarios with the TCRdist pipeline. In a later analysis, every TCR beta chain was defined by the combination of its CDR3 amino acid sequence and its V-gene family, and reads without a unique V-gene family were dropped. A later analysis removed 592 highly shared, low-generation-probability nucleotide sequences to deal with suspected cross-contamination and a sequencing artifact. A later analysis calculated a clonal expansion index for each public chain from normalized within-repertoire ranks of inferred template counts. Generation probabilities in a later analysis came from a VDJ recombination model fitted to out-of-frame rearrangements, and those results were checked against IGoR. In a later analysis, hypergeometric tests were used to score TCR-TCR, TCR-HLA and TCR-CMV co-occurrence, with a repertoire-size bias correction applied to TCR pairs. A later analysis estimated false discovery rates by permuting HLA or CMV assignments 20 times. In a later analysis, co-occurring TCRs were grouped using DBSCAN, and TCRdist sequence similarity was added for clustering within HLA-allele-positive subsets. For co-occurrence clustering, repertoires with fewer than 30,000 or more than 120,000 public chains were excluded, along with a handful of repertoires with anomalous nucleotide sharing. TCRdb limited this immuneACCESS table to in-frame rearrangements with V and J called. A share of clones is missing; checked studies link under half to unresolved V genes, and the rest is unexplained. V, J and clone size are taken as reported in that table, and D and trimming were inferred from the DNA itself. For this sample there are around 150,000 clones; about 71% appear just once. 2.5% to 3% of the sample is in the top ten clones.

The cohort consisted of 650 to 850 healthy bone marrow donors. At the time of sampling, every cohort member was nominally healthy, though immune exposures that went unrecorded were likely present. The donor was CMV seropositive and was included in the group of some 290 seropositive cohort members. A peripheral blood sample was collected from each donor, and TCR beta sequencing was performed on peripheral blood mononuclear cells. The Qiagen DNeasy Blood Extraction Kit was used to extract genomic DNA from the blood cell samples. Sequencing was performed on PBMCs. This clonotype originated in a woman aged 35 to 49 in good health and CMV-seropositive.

This receptor carries the CDR3 CASSEAALHQPQHF. The nucleotide sequence is given as TGTGCCAGCAGTGAAGCGGCCCTCCATCAGCCCCAGCATTTT. Recombination joined TRBV6-1 with TRBJ1-5, with the D gene call left open. Reading the germline V gene gives CDR1 MNHNS and CDR2 SASEGT. The CDR3 goes from the cysteine to the phenylalanine over 14 residues. The CDR3 DNA has 42 bases and is translated from base 1. V and J lose 0 bases and 5 bases, and a span of 8 bases separates them.